Included here is one T cell receptor (beta chain) sequence, with context. Original methodology: Amplification of reference gene primers was used by the study to estimate nucleated cell counts. Method: immunoSEQ multiplex PCR; TCRdb's copy keeps in-frame clones and lacks some. The DNA was the basis for D and trimming; V, J and clone size are from that table. The data hold roughly 360,000 clones, with 81% observed a single time. Germline CDR1 and CDR2: SNHLY and FYNNEI. Trimming pared 3 bases from V and 4 bases from J, leaving 24 bases between. The CDR3 has 18 residues. The sample belongs to a study of blood T cell repertoires in COVID-19. Overall study context: COVID-19 samples collected from the United States, Italy and Spain covered acute and convalescent phases. The analysed material was cDNA or gDNA that came from T cells, B-cell-depleted T cells, or PBMCs.

The sequence was collected from a human donor with acute or convalescent COVID-19. The donor label of this sample is uncertain. This chain joins TRBV2 and TRBJ1-1; D call uncertain. Material: peripheral blood. CDR3 in amino acids: CASSEMLGVGGLGTEAFF. Here the CDR3 DNA reads TGTGCCAGCAGTGAGATGCTCGGGGTAGGAGGGTTGGGCACTGAAGCTTTCTTT.